A selection of T cell receptor beta chains follows, all from one sample in a study of T cell responses to AZD1222 COVID-19 vaccine. The protocol was immunoSEQ multiplex PCR, while the TCRdb copy is restricted to in-frame clones and leaves out a portion. The table shows over 110,000 clones, with 92% occurring only once. This sample comprised peripheral blood, obtained on day 0 of AZD1222 vaccination. These receptors all come from an adult in good health. Each CDR3 is given with its conserved first and last residue. The D gene is left open where the match is weak. Clone sizes are given selectively: once, few, many, or a class where the clone is expanded.

J | size | V | D | DNA | CDR3
TRBJ1-5 | NA | TRBV15 | NA | TGTGCCACCAGCACTAGGGGTGATAGCAATCAGCCCCAGCATTTT | CATSTRGDSNQPQHF
TRBJ2-2 | NA | TRBV5-5 | TRBD2 | TGTGCCAGCAGCTTCGGACTAGCGGGAGAACTAGGCGGGGAGCTGTTTTTT | CASSFGLAGELGGELFF
TRBJ1-6 | NA | TRBV28 | NA | TGTGCCAGCAGTTTGTGGGGCCAGGGCCGCTTGAAGTCACCCCTCCACTTT | CASSLWGQGRLKSPLHF
TRBJ2-3 | NA | TRBV30 | NA | TGTGCCTGCAAACGTTTCACAATAGATACGCAGTATTTT | CACKRFTIDTQYF
TRBJ2-7 | NA | TRBV27 | NA | TGTGCCAGCAGTTCGGGCGGGGCCGAGCAGTACTTC | CASSSGGAEQYF
TRBJ1-1 | NA | TRBV7-9 | TRBD1 | TGTGCCAGCAGCCCACGGGGAGGGGGCAACACTGAAGCTTTCTTT | CASSPRGGGNTEAFF
TRBJ2-1 | NA | TRBV5-1 | NA | TGCGCCAGCAGCTTGCCCCAGGGGTTCTCCTACAATGAGCAGTTCTTC | CASSLPQGFSYNEQFF
TRBJ2-5 | NA | TRBV5-4 | TRBD2 | TGTGCCAGCAGCCCTAATAGCGGGAGGGCCGAAGAGACCCAGTACTTC | CASSPNSGRAEETQYF
TRBJ1-1 | NA | TRBV5-1 | TRBD1 | TGCGCCAGCAGTTCTCAGGGGGGCGTGAGCACTGAAGCTTTCTTT | CASSSQGGVSTEAFF
TRBJ1-1 | once | TRBV30 | NA | TGTGCCTGGACTAGGACAGTGAACACTGAAGCTTTCTTT | CAWTRTVNTEAFF
TRBJ1-2 | NA | TRBV3-1/TRBV3-2 | TRBD1 | TGTGCCAGCAGCCGAACAGGGGGCGGCTATGGCTACACCTTC | CASSRTGGGYGYTF
TRBJ2-3 | NA | TRBV5-5 | TRBD2 | TGTGCCAGCAGCTCTAGCGGGAGCTTGGCAGATACGCAGTATTTT | CASSSSGSLADTQYF
TRBJ1-1 | NA | TRBV7-2 | NA | TGTGCCAGCAGCTTAGCCCAGGGTGTGGGGACTGAAGCTTTCTTT | CASSLAQGVGTEAFF
TRBJ2-3 | NA | TRBV3-1/TRBV3-2 | TRBD2 | TGTGCCAGCAGCCATTTGACTAGCGGGAGAGGAGATACGCAGTATTTT | CASSHLTSGRGDTQYF
TRBJ2-1 | once | TRBV5-1 | TRBD2 | TGCGCCAGCAGCTTGGCTAGGCTAGCGGGAGCCAATGAGCAGTTCTTC | CASSLARLAGANEQFF
TRBJ2-1 | NA | TRBV7-6 | NA | TGTGCCAGCAGCTTAGCACAGGGGGGGTACAATGAGCAGTTCTTC | CASSLAQGGYNEQFF
TRBJ1-1 | NA | TRBV4-2 | TRBD1 | TGTGCCAGCACCGACAGGGGAAGCACTGAAGCTTTCTTT | CASTDRGSTEAFF
TRBJ1-2 | once | TRBV20-1 | NA | TGCAGTGCTACCCCAGGGGATGGCTACACCTTC | CSATPGDGYTF
TRBJ1-3 | NA | TRBV28 | NA | TGTGCCAGCAGTCCACCGATCACGGGGCTTATAACTGGAAACACCATATATTTT | CASSPPITGLITGNTIYF
TRBJ2-1 | once | TRBV6-2/TRBV6-3 | TRBD2 | TGTGCCAGCAGTTGGCGAGAGGCGGGAGGGCCCGATGAGCAGTTCTTC | CASSWREAGGPDEQFF
TRBJ2-7 | NA | TRBV13 | NA | TGTGCCAGCAGCTATGAACAGGGCTACGAGCAGTACTTC | CASSYEQGYEQYF
TRBJ1-1 | NA | TRBV6-4 | NA | TGTGCCAGCAGGGAGGACTTTAACACTGAAGCTTTCTTT | CASREDFNTEAFF
TRBJ2-3 | NA | TRBV30 | NA | TGTGCCTGGAGCCACACCAAACACACAGATACGCAGTATTTT | CAWSHTKHTDTQYF
TRBJ2-1 | NA | TRBV12-3/TRBV12-4 | NA | TGTGCCAGCAGTTTACGGCGGCTCAATGAGCAGTTCTTC | CASSLRRLNEQFF
TRBJ1-1 | NA | TRBV19 | NA | TGTGCCAGTAGTATCCGTATCCCGAACACTGAAGCTTTCTTT | CASSIRIPNTEAFF
TRBJ1-3 | NA | TRBV7-3 | NA | TGTGCCAGCAGCTTAAATCGGCAGGGAGCTGGAAACACCATATATTTT | CASSLNRQGAGNTIYF
TRBJ1-6 | NA | TRBV9 | NA | TGTGCCAGCAGCGTGGAACAGAGATATAATTCACCCCTCCACTTT | CASSVEQRYNSPLHF
TRBJ2-7 | NA | TRBV2 | NA | TGTGCCAGCAGACAGACAGGCCTCTACGAGCAGTACTTC | CASRQTGLYEQYF
TRBJ2-7 | few | TRBV27 | NA | TGTGCCAGCAGTCCCACGGCCGGGGATGTCTCCTACGAGCAGTACTTC | CASSPTAGDVSYEQYF
TRBJ2-5 | few | TRBV3-1/TRBV3-2 | NA | TGTGCCAGCAGCCAGGCCAGGGGTCCCCAAGAGACCCAGTACTTC | CASSQARGPQETQYF
TRBJ2-4 | NA | TRBV3-1/TRBV3-2 | TRBD2 | TGTGCCAGCAGCCAAGTTGGGACTAGCGGAATTCAGTACTTC | CASSQVGTSGIQYF
TRBJ1-1 | NA | TRBV3-1/TRBV3-2 | TRBD1 | TGTGCCAGCAGCCGACAGGGGAGCACTGAAGCTTTCTTT | CASSRQGSTEAFF
TRBJ2-7 | NA | TRBV6-2/TRBV6-3 | NA | TGTGCCAGCAGTCTTGGGAACTCCGCCTACGAGCAGTACTTC | CASSLGNSAYEQYF
TRBJ2-1 | NA | TRBV30 | TRBD2 | TGTGCCTGGAGCCTAACTAGCGGCACTGGGCATGAGCAGTTCTTC | CAWSLTSGTGHEQFF
TRBJ2-3 | NA | TRBV6-5 | NA | TGTGCCAGCAGTTACTCCGCAGGGGCTGCAGATACGCAGTATTTT | CASSYSAGAADTQYF
TRBJ2-3 | NA | TRBV29-1 | NA | TGCAGCGTTGGGGGCTGGGCGGAGGGCCCCACAGATACGCAGTATTTT | CSVGGWAEGPTDTQYF
TRBJ2-1 | NA | TRBV24-1 | TRBD2 | TGTGCCACCAGTGATGCTAGCGGGTCAAATGAGCAGTTCTTC | CATSDASGSNEQFF
TRBJ2-2 | NA | TRBV19 | NA | TGTGCCAGTAGTATCGCCAGGACGCACGGGGAGCTGTTTTTT | CASSIARTHGELFF
TRBJ2-7 | NA | TRBV19 | TRBD2 | TGTGCCAGTAGTATAGGACTAGCGGACCTCTACGAGCAGTACTTC | CASSIGLADLYEQYF
TRBJ2-3 | NA | TRBV6-5 | NA | TGTGCCAGCAGTCGGGACTTTCGCACAGATACGCAGTATTTT | CASSRDFRTDTQYF